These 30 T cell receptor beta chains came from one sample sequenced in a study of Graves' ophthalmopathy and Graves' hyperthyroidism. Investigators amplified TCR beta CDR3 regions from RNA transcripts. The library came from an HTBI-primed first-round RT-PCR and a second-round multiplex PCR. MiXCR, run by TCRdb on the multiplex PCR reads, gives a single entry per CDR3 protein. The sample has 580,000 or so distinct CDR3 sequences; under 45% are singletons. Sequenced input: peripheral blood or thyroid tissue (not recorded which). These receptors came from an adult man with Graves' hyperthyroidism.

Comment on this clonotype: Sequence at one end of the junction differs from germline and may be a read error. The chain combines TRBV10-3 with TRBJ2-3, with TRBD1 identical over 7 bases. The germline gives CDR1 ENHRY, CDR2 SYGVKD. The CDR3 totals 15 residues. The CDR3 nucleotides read TGTGCCATCAGGAAAGGGACAGAAAGCACAGATACGCAGTACTTT. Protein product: CAIRKGTESTDTQYF.

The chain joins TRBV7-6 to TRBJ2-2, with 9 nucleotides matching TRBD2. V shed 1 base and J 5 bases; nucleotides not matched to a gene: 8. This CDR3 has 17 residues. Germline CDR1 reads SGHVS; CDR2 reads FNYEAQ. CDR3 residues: CASSLGAGGTGTGELFF. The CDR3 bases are TGTGCCAGCAGCTTAGGAGCGGGAGGCACCGGGACCGGGGAGCTGTTTTTT.

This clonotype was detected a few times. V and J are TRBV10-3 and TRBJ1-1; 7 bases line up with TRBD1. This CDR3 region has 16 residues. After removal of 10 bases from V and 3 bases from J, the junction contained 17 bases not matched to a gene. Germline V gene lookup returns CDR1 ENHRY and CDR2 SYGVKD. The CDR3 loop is CASTQGEGARDTEAFF. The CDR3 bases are TGTGCCAGCACCCAAGGGGAGGGGGCAAGAGACACTGAAGCTTTCTTT.

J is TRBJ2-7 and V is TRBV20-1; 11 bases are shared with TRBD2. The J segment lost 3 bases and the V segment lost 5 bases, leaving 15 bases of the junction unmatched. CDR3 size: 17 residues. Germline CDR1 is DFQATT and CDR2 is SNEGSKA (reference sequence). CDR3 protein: CSAAHSGRAGGGYEQYF. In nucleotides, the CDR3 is TGCAGTGCTGCACATAGCGGGAGGGCGGGAGGGGGCTACGAGCAGTACTTC.

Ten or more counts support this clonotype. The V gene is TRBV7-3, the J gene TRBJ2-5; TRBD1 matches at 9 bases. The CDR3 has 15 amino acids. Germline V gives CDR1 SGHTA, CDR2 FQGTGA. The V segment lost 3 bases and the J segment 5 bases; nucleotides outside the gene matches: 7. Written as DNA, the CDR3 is TGTGCCAGCAGCTTCGGGACAGGGCCTGGGGAGACCCAGTACTTC. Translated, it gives CASSFGTGPGETQYF.

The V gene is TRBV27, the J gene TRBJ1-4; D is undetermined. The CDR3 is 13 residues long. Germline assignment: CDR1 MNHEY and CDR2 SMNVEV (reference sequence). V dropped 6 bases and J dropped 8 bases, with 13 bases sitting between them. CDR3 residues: CASSRRAREKLFF. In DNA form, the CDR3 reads TGTGCCAGCAGCAGACGGGCCAGGGAAAAACTGTTTTTT.

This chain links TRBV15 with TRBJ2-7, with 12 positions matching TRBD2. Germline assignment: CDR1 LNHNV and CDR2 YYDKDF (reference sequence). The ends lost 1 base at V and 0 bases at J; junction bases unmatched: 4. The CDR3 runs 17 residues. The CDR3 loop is CATSRAGLAGRSYEQYF. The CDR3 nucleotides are TGTGCCACCAGCAGAGCCGGACTAGCGGGGCGCTCCTACGAGCAGTACTTC.

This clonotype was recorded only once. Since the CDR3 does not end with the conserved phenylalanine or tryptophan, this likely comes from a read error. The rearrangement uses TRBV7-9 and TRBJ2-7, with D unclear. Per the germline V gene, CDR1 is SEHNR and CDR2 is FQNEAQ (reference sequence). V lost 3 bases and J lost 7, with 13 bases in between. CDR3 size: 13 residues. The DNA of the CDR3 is TGTGCCAGCAGCTTGTCCAGTCCGAGGGAGCAGTACCTC. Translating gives CASSLSSPREQYL.

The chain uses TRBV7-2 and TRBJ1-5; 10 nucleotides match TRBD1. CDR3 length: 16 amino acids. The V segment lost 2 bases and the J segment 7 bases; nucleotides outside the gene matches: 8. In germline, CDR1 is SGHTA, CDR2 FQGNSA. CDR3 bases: TGTGCCAGCAGCTTACCGGGACAGGGGCCCAAGCAGCCCCAGCATTTT. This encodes CASSLPGQGPKQPQHF.

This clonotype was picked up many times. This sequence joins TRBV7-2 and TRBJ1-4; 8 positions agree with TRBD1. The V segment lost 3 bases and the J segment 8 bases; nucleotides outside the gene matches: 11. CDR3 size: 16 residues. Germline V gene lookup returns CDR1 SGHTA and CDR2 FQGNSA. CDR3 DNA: TGTGCCAGCAGCTTGGGGCCAGGGGGCCGGGGCGAAAAACTGTTTTTT. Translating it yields CASSLGPGGRGEKLFF.

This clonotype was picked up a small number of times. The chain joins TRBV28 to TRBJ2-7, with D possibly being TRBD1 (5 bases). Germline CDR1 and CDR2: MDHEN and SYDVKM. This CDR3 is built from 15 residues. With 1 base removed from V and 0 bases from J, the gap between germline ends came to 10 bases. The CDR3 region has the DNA TGTGCCAGCAGTTTATTGGGGCCGATCTCCTACGAGCAGTACTTC. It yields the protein CASSLLGPISYEQYF.

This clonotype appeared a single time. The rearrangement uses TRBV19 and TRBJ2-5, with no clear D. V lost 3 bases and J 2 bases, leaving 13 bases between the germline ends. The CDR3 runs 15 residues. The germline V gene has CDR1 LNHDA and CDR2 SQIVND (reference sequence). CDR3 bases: TGTGCCAGTAGTATCTGGGCAGCTGAACAAGAGACCCAGTACTTC. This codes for CASSIWAAEQETQYF.

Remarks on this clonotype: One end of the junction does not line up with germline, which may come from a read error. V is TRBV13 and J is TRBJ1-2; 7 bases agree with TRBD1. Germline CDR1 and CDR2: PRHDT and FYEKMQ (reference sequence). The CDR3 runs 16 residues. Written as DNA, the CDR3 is TGCGCCAGCAGCCGAAGTGTTCAGGGGGCTAACTATGGCTACACCTTC. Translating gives CASSRSVQGANYGYTF.

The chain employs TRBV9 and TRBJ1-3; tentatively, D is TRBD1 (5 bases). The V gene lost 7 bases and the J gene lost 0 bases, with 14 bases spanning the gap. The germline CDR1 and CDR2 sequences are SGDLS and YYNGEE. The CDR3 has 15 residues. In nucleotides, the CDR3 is TGTGCCAGCTTCGCCGGGGCCCGCTCTGGAAACACCATATATTTT. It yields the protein CASFAGARSGNTIYF.

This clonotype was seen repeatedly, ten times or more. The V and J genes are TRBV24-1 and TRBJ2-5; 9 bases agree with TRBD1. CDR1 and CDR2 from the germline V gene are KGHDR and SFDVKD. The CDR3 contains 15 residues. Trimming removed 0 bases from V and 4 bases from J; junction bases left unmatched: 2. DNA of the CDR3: TGTGCCACCAGTGATTTGGGGACAGGGCTAGAGACCCAGTACTTC. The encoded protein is CATSDLGTGLETQYF.

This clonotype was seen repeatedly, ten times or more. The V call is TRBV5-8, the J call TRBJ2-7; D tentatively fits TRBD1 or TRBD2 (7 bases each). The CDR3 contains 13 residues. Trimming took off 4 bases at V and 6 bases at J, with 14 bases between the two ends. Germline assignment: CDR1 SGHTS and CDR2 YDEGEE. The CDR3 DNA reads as TGTGCCAGCAGCATCACAGGGGAGGGCGAGCAGTACTTC. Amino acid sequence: CASSITGEGEQYF. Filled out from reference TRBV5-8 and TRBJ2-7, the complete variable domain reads EAGVTQSPTHLIKTRGQQATLRCSPISGHTSVYWYQQALGLGLQFLLWYDEGEERNRGNFPPRFSGRQFPNYSSELNVNALELEDSALYLCASSITGEGEQYFGPGTRLTVT.

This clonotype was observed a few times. The DNA for the CDR3 is TGCGCCAGCAGTTACCAGGACGGCACCTACGAGCAGTACTTC. Its protein product is CASSYQDGTYEQYF. This chain uses TRBV4-1 with TRBJ2-7; D gene uncertain. The germline V and J ends were trimmed by 6 bases and 2 bases, with 14 bases remaining between them. This CDR3 spans 14 amino acids. Germline CDR1 is MGHRA and CDR2 is YSYEKL.

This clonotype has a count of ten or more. The CDR3 here is CARSYTGANYGYTF. DNA of the CDR3: TGTGCCAGGTCCTATACAGGGGCGAACTATGGCTACACCTTC. The genes are TRBV2 and TRBJ1-2; TRBD1 matches 7 bases. Germline CDR1 reads SNHLY; CDR2 reads FYNNEI. The CDR3 runs 14 residues. V was clipped by 9 bases and J by 2 bases; unmatched bases: 9. The full variable domain, rest sourced from reference TRBV2 and TRBJ1-2, is EPEVTQTPSHQVTQMGQEVILRCVPISNHLYFYWYRQILGQKVEFLVSFYNNEISEKSEIFDDQFSVERPDGSNFTLKIRSTKLEDSAMYFCARSYTGANYGYTFGSGTRLTVV.

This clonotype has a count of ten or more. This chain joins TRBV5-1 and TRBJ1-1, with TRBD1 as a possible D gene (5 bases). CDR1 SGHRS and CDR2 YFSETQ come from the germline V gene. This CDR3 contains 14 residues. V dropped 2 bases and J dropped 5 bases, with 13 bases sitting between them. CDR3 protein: CASSFQGLGTEAFF. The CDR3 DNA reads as TGCGCCAGCAGCTTTCAGGGTCTGGGGACTGAAGCTTTCTTT. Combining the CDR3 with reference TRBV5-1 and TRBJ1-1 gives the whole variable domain KAGVTQTPRYLIKTRGQQVTLSCSPISGHRSVSWYQQTPGQGLQFLFEYFSETQRNKGNFPGRFSGRQFSNSRSEMNVSTLELGDSALYLCASSFQGLGTEAFFGQGTRLTVV.

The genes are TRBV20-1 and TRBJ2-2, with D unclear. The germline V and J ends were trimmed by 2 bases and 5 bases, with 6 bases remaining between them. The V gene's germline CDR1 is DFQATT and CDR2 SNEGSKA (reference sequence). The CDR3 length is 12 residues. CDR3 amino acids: CSARTLTGELFF. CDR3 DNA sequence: TGCAGTGCTAGAACGTTAACCGGGGAGCTGTTTTTT.

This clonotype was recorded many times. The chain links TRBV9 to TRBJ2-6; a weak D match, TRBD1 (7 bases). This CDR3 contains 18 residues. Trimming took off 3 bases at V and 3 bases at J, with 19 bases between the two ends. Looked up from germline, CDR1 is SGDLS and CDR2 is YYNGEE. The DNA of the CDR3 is TGTGCCAGCAGCGGCCCGACAGGGACTGGCATTGGGGCCAACGTCCTGACTTTC. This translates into CASSGPTGTGIGANVLTF.

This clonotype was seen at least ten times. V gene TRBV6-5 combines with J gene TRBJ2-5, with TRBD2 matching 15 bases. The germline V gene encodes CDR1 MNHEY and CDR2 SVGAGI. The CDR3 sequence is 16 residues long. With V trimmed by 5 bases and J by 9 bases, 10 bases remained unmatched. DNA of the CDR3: TGTGCCAGCAGTATAGGACTAGCGGGGGGGAGTGCGGCCCAGTACTTC. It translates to CASSIGLAGGSAAQYF.

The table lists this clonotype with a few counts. CDR3 loop: CASLRGDSYEQYF. As DNA, the CDR3 is TGTGCCAGCCTAAGAGGGGACTCCTACGAGCAGTACTTC. This chain links TRBV12-3 or TRBV12-4 with TRBJ2-7; possibly TRBD1 or TRBD2 for D (5 bases each). The CDR3 length is 13 residues. The germline V and J ends were trimmed by 8 bases and 0 bases, with 11 bases remaining between them.

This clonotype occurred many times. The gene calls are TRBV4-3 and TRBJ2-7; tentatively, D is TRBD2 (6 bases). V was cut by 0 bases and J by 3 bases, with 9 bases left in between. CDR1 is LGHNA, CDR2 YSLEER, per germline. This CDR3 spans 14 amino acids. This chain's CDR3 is CASSQDQAGYEQYF. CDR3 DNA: TGCGCCAGCAGCCAAGATCAAGCGGGCTACGAGCAGTACTTC.

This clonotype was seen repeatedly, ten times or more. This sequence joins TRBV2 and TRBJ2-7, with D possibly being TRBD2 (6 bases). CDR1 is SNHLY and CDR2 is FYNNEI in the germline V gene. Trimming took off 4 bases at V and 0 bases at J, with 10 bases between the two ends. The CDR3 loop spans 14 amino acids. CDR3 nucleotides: TGTGCCAGCAGTGGCGGGGCAAGCTCCTACGAGCAGTACTTC. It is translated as CASSGGASSYEQYF.

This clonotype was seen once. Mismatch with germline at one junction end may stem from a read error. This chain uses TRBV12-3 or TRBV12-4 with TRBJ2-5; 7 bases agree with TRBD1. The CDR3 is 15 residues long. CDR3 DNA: TGTGCCACCAGTGCTTCGACAGGGTTCGAGAGGACCCAGTACTTC. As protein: CATSASTGFERTQYF.

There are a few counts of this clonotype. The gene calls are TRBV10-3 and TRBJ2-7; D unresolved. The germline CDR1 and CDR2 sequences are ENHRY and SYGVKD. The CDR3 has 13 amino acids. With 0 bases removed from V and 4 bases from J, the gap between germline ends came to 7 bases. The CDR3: CAISESRQYEQYF. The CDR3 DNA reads TGTGCCATCAGTGAGTCTAGGCAGTACGAGCAGTACTTC.

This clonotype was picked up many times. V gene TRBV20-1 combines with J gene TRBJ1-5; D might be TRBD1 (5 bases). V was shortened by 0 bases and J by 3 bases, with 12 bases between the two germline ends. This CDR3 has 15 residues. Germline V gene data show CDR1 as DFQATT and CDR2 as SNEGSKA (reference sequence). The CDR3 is CSARDQQGANQPQHF. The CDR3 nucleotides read TGCAGTGCTAGAGATCAACAAGGGGCCAATCAGCCCCAGCATTTT.

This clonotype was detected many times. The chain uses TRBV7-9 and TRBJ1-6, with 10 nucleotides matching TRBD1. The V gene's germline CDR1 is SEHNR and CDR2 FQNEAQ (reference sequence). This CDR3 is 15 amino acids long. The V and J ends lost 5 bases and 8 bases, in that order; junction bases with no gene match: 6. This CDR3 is CASSPPGQGHSPLHF. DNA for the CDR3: TGTGCCAGCAGCCCCCCGGGACAGGGGCATTCACCCCTCCACTTT.

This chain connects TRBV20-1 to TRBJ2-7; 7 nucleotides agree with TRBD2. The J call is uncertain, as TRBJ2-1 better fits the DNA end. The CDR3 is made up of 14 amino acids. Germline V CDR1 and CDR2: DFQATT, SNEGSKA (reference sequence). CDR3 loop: CSARDLGGDNEQFF. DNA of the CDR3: TGCAGTGCTAGAGATTTGGGGGGGGACAATGAGCAGTTCTTC.